This T cell receptor (beta chain) was recorded in a study of T cells in Graves' hyperthyroidism and ophthalmopathy. Hyperthyroidism patients were newly diagnosed, had disease duration under 2 months, and were aged 18 to 65 years. Exclusion criteria comprised uncontrolled infection, other autoimmune disease, pregnancy or lactation. Amplification of TCR beta CDR3 regions used RNA as the template. Carried out on the TCR CDR3, a first-round RT-PCR used the HTBI primer set. A single record per CDR3 protein comes from TCRdb applying MiXCR to the multiplex PCR reads. The repertoire holds roughly 580,000 distinct CDR3 sequences, with more than 11% as singletons. Losses at the gene ends were 6 bases for V and 1 base for J; bases not matched to a gene: 5. The CDR3 covers 14 residues. This clonotype was observed many times. Its antigen is currently unknown. Study conclusions and caveats: By a 13 V-J model, ophthalmopathy was set apart from stable hyperthyroidism.

The chain couples TRBV12-3 or TRBV12-4 to TRBJ1-2, with 7 bases matching TRBD1. The sequenced sample consisted of blood. The clonotype comes from a woman aged 25 to 39 with Graves' hyperthyroidism that later progressed to Graves' ophthalmopathy. CDR3 loop: CASSRDRDNYGYTF. As DNA, the CDR3 is TGTGCCAGCAGCCGGGACAGAGATAACTATGGCTACACCTTC.